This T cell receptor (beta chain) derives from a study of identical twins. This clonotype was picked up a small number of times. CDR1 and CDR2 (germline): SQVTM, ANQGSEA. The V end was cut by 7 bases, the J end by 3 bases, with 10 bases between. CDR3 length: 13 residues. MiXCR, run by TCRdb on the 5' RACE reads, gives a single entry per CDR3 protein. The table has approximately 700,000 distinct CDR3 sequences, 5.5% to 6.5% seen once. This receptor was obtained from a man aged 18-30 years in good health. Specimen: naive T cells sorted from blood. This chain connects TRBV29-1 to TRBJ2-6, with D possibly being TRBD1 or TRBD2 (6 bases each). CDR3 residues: CSAGGFGANVLTF. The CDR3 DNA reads TGCAGCGCCGGGGGCTTTGGGGCCAACGTCCTGACTTTC.